This TCR beta chain is from a study of T cell changes during pregnancy in multiple sclerosis. Assay: immunoSEQ multiplex PCR; the TCRdb copy retains only in-frame clones and omits some. Of around 30,000 clones in the sample, 87% were seen once. With V trimmed by 6 bases and J by 4 bases, 11 bases remained unmatched. Germline lookup yields CDR1 SEHNR and CDR2 FQNEAQ (reference sequence). The CDR3 covers 16 residues. This clonotype was obtained from a female donor with multiple sclerosis, enrolled in a pregnancy study. J is TRBJ2-3 and V is TRBV7-9; 9 nucleotides match TRBD1. Sequenced here: CD8+ T cells from peripheral blood mononuclear cells, sampled in the first trimester of pregnancy. The CDR3 DNA is TGTGCCAGCAGAAGCCCGGACAGGGGTTTCTCAGATACGCAGTATTTT. Its protein is CASRSPDRGFSDTQYF.